This T cell receptor (beta chain) stems from a study of response to subunit inactivated influenza vaccine. Study-wide results and caveats: Researchers suggested that each seasonal influenza vaccination recruits few new T cells.

CDR1 and CDR2 from the germline V gene are SEHNR and FQNEAQ (reference sequence). V shed 0 bases and J shed 5 bases, with 8 bases lying between them. This CDR3 has 13 residues. In the case of this clonotype: The antigen remains undetermined.

From the RT-PCR reads, TCRdb called clonotypes with MiXCR, one entry per CDR3 protein. The sample consists of over 800,000 distinct CDR3 sequences, over 20% of them appearing once. The chain has TRBV7-9 and TRBJ2-7; no clear D gene. The source is a middle-aged man who received an inactivated influenza vaccine. Sequenced here: PBMCs from blood, sampled 5 days after vaccination. CDR3 region: CASSLAPENEQYF. CDR3 sequence (DNA): TGTGCCAGCAGCTTAGCGCCGGAAAACGAGCAGTACTTC. Full variable domain (rest looked up from reference TRBV7-9 and TRBJ2-7): DTGVSQNPRHKITKRGQNVTFRCDPISEHNRLYWYRQTLGQGPEFLTYFQNEAQLEKSRLLSDRFSAERPKGSFSTLEIQRTEQGDSAMYLCASSLAPENEQYFGPGTRLTVT.